A single sample gave rise to the 15 T cell receptor beta chains below, sequenced in a study of T cell responses to AZD1222 COVID-19 vaccine. This table comes from immunoSEQ multiplex PCR, and its TCRdb copy is limited to in-frame clones, with some not included. The table lists approximately 300,000 clones, about 94% of them singletons. Sample: peripheral blood, taken 28 days after the second AZD1222 dose. The receptor source for this set is an adult who received the AZD1222 COVID-19 vaccine.

The J gene is TRBJ2-3, the V gene TRBV3-1 (or the pseudogene TRBV3-2); D remains unclear. CDR1 is LGHDT, CDR2 YNNKEL, per germline (reference sequence). The V end was cut by 0 bases, the J end by 2 bases, with 6 bases between. The CDR3 length is 14 residues. This CDR3 is CASSQDLYTDTQYF. The CDR3 nucleotides read TGTGCCAGCAGCCAAGATCTGTACACAGATACGCAGTATTTT.

The chain combines TRBV5-8 with TRBJ2-3, with D tentatively TRBD2 (5 bases). Germline CDR1 SGHTS, CDR2 YDEGEE. The V gene lost 4 bases and the J gene lost 3 bases, with 18 bases spanning the gap. There are 16 residues in the CDR3. CDR3 DNA: TGTGCCAGCAGCCAACGTTTAGCGTGGGGAACAGATACGCAGTATTTT. This translates into CASSQRLAWGTDTQYF.

The genes are TRBV24-1 and TRBJ1-1; no definite D call. This CDR3 is 11 amino acids long. The V end was cut by 8 bases, the J end by 3 bases, with 6 bases between. CDR1 is KGHDR, CDR2 SFDVKD, per germline. The CDR3 nucleotides read TGTGCCACCATAAACCACACTGAAGCTTTCTTT. It is translated as CATINHTEAFF.

A few counts support this clone. V and J are TRBV11-2 and TRBJ2-1; 7 bases fit TRBD2. Germline loops: CDR1 SGHAT, CDR2 FQNNGV. This CDR3 contains 16 residues. V lost 5 bases to trimming and J lost 0 bases; unmatched junction nucleotides: 7. CDR3 in amino acids: CASSHPGLTSYNEQFF. CDR3 coding DNA: TGTGCCAGCAGCCACCCGGGACTAACCTCCTACAATGAGCAGTTCTTC.

This clone was counted a single time. The J gene is TRBJ1-2, the V gene TRBV19, with TRBD1 matching 7 bases. CDR3 size: 14 residues. The germline V gene has CDR1 LNHDA and CDR2 SQIVND (reference sequence). V lost 6 bases to trimming and J lost 4 bases; unmatched junction nucleotides: 8. This CDR3 is CASRSDRAPYGYTF. The CDR3 DNA reads TGTGCCAGTAGGTCCGACAGGGCCCCCTATGGCTACACCTTC.

This chain joins TRBV2 and TRBJ1-3; weak D call: TRBD1 (6 bases). Germline V gives CDR1 SNHLY, CDR2 FYNNEI. Between the trimmed V and J ends, which lost 6 bases and 0 bases, there was a span of 12 bases. CDR3 length: 15 residues. The CDR3 DNA reads TGTGCCAGCAGAACCGCCAGGGGCTCTGGAAACACCATATATTTT. Translation: CASRTARGSGNTIYF.

The chain combines TRBV4-1 with TRBJ2-7, with 8 bases lining up with TRBD1. V was clipped by 3 bases and J by 7 bases; unmatched bases: 17. Looked up from germline, CDR1 is MGHRA and CDR2 is YSYEKL. This CDR3 region has 17 residues. The CDR3 DNA reads as TGCGCCAGCAGCCAGTTCCGGGACAGGACACTGGGGGGAGAGCAGTACTTC. It yields the protein CASSQFRDRTLGGEQYF.

The chain carries TRBV9 and TRBJ2-5; 8 bases are shared with TRBD2. CDR1 SGDLS and CDR2 YYNGEE come from the germline V gene. The CDR3 totals 15 residues. Losses at the gene ends were 0 bases for V and 4 bases for J; bases not matched to a gene: 5. The CDR3 reads CASSVGVAGGETQYF. CDR3 sequence (DNA): TGTGCCAGCAGCGTAGGGGTCGCGGGGGGAGAGACCCAGTACTTC.

V usage is TRBV5-1 and J usage is TRBJ2-7, with 7 nucleotides matching TRBD1. V lost 4 bases to trimming and J lost 2 bases; unmatched junction nucleotides: 6. Looked up from germline, CDR1 is SGHRS and CDR2 is YFSETQ. CDR3 length equals 14 residues. DNA of the CDR3: TGCGCCAGCAGCACCGACAGGGTGGCCTACGAGCAGTACTTC. Protein: CASSTDRVAYEQYF.

The chain uses TRBV2 and TRBJ2-7; D is unresolved. The CDR3 extends over 14 amino acids. Germline V lookup: CDR1 SNHLY, CDR2 FYNNEI. V was trimmed by 4 bases and J by 4 bases, leaving 14 bases between them. CDR3 loop: CASSGSGVPYEQYF. In nucleotides, the CDR3 is TGTGCCAGCAGTGGGTCAGGCGTACCTTACGAGCAGTACTTC.

The genes are TRBV2 and TRBJ2-3; D tentatively fits TRBD1 or TRBD2 (5 bases each). The CDR3 totals 14 residues. With 4 bases removed from V and 10 bases from J, the gap between germline ends came to 18 bases. Germline CDR1 SNHLY, CDR2 FYNNEI. This CDR3 reads CASSGGTGQVAQYF. For the CDR3, the DNA is TGTGCCAGCAGTGGAGGGACGGGTCAAGTGGCGCAGTATTTT.

This chain connects TRBV9 to TRBJ2-5, with D tentatively TRBD1 or TRBD2 (6 bases each). Trimming stripped 0 bases from V and 5 bases from J, with 14 bases between. The CDR3 runs to 15 residues. Looked up from germline, CDR1 is SGDLS and CDR2 is YYNGEE. Written as DNA, the CDR3 is TGTGCCAGCAGCGTAGGTGGGGGGCCTAGGGAGACCCAGTACTTC. Translated: CASSVGGGPRETQYF.

The chain has TRBV24-1 and TRBJ2-1; 7 bases line up with TRBD1. The CDR3 extends over 16 amino acids. The V gene's germline CDR1 is KGHDR and CDR2 SFDVKD. J lost 3 bases, V lost 4 bases, and 8 bases had no gene match. The CDR3 DNA follows: TGTGCCACCAGTGACCCTCCCGGGACAGACTACAATGAGCAGTTCTTC. This translates into CATSDPPGTDYNEQFF.

The chain recombines TRBV6-5 with TRBJ2-3; D gene ambiguous. V was clipped by 5 bases and J by 6 bases, with 9 bases between them. Germline assignment: CDR1 MNHEY and CDR2 SVGAGI. CDR3 length: 12 residues. The CDR3 DNA is TGTGCCAGCAGTACTGGAGAGGATACGCAGTATTTT. As protein: CASSTGEDTQYF.

In DNA form, the CDR3 reads TGTGCCAGCAGGAGGGACACCCGAACGACCGGGGAGCTGTTTTTT. Protein product: CASRRDTRTTGELFF. This sequence joins TRBV7-9 and TRBJ2-2, with D possibly being TRBD1 (6 bases). The V and J ends lost 6 bases and 5 bases respectively, with 16 bases between them. The CDR3 consists of 15 residues. CDR1 is SEHNR, CDR2 FQNEAQ, per germline (reference sequence).